The 7 T cell receptor beta chains in this list originate from one sample, sequenced in a study of blood T cells in healthy people across ages. PCR was performed a second time for about 7 to 11 cycles using a sample-barcoded 5' primer and a J-beta primer mix. TCRdb called the 5' RACE reads again in MiXCR, with one record for every CDR3 protein. The table shows approximately 580,000 distinct CDR3 sequences, with more than 20% occurring only once. Another study also made use of these data, one on T cells of mothers and their children.

Sequencing was done on a sample of blood. The receptors originated from a boy between 5 and 17 years old in good health.

This clonotype showed up just a few times. CDR3 in amino acids: CASSYSGGYRGRVEEYEQYF. CDR3 in DNA: TGTGCCAGCAGTTACTCGGGGGGCTACAGAGGTCGGGTTGAGGAATACGAGCAGTACTTC. The rearrangement links TRBV6-2 or TRBV6-3 to TRBJ2-7, with D perhaps assigned TRBD1 or TRBD2 (6 bases each). This CDR3 contains 20 residues. Between the trimmed V and J ends, which lost 0 bases and 4 bases, there was a span of 28 bases. The V gene's germline CDR1 is MNHEY and CDR2 SVGEGT.

The table lists this clonotype with a few counts. The V call is TRBV5-1, the J call TRBJ2-1, with TRBD2 matching 8 bases. The germline V gene encodes CDR1 SGHRS and CDR2 YFSETQ. This CDR3 is 14 amino acids long. V was pared by 6 bases and J by 4 bases, with 6 bases of the junction left unmatched. For the CDR3, the DNA is TGCGCCAGCACCGGGGGGGGTCCTTACAATGAGCAGTTCTTC. It is translated as CASTGGGPYNEQFF.

This clonotype was observed once. This chain connects TRBV7-2 to TRBJ2-3, with D hard to call. Germline V gene data show CDR1 as SGHTA and CDR2 as FQGNSA. The ends were cut back, 6 bases at V and 3 bases at J, with 13 bases in the middle. This CDR3 comprises 14 residues. The CDR3 nucleotides read TGTGCCAGCAGTTACCGTCGAGGTACAGATACGCAGTATTTT. Translated, it gives CASSYRRGTDTQYF.

The J gene is TRBJ2-1, the V gene TRBV29-1, with D tentatively TRBD2 (5 bases). The J call may be wrong; the DNA end is better matched by TRBJ2-7. Germline CDR1 is SQVTM and CDR2 is ANQGSEA. CDR3 length: 13 residues. CDR3 in DNA: TGCAGCGTATTGGACTCGTCGTGGGGCGAGCAGTACTTC. The encoded protein is CSVLDSSWGEQYF.

This clonotype was observed a handful of times. The rearrangement uses TRBV18 and TRBJ2-3, with a weak D call TRBD2 (5 bases). The length of the CDR3 is 15 residues. Germline CDR1 is KGHSH and CDR2 is LQKENI. Trimming shortened V by 1 base and J by 2 bases, and 10 bases separated the two germline ends. CDR3 residues: CASSPLQRYTDTQYF. CDR3 DNA sequence: TGTGCCAGCTCACCACTCCAGCGGTACACAGATACGCAGTATTTT.

A few counts support this clonotype. The chain has TRBV9 and TRBJ2-2; D remains ambiguous. This CDR3 has 12 amino acids. Trimming pared 0 bases from V and 6 bases from J, leaving 3 bases between. Germline V gene sequence: CDR1 SGDLS, CDR2 YYNGEE. CDR3 in amino acids: CASSVVAGELFF. CDR3 DNA sequence: TGTGCCAGCAGCGTAGTGGCCGGGGAGCTGTTTTTT.

This clonotype was counted between two and nine times. The chain couples TRBV7-9 to TRBJ2-3; D not resolved. Looked up from germline, CDR1 is SEHNR and CDR2 is FQNEAQ (reference sequence). CDR3 size: 12 residues. The V end was cut by 8 bases, the J end by 6 bases, with 12 bases between. The DNA for the CDR3 is TGTGCCAGCCCCGACGTTATCGATACGCAGTATTTT. Translated, it gives CASPDVIDTQYF.